This is a list of T cell receptor beta chains from one sample in a study of molecular identifiers for immune sequencing clone quantification. TCRdb independently ran MiXCR on the PCR reads; one entry per CDR3 protein. The sample lists 460,000 or so distinct CDR3 sequences, about 25% occurring once. The sample comprised naive CD8+ T cells from blood, with Jurkat cell RNA spiked in. The source of these receptors is a human donor in good health. Some libraries in this study had Jurkat cell RNA spiked in. Each CDR3 is given with its conserved first and last residue. Each record gives: J gene, D gene, V gene, clone size, CDR3 protein, CDR3 DNA. A D gene is named only where the DNA matches it firmly. Part of the rows lack a size; the others show once, few, many or a class for expanded clones.

j_call: TRBJ1-1
d_call: NA
v_call: TRBV28
clone_size: NA
cdr3_aa: CASSVRAMNTEAFF
cdr3_nt: TGTGCCAGCAGTGTCCGGGCCATGAACACTGAAGCTTTCTTT

j_call: TRBJ2-5
d_call: TRBD1
v_call: TRBV5-8
clone_size: many
cdr3_aa: CASSFDQGGQGETQYF
cdr3_nt: TGTGCCAGCAGCTTTGATCAGGGAGGACAGGGAGAGACCCAGTACTTC

j_call: TRBJ2-1
d_call: TRBD2
v_call: TRBV27
clone_size: NA
cdr3_aa: CASRGLAANNEQFF
cdr3_nt: TGTGCCAGCAGGGGACTAGCGGCAAACAATGAGCAGTTCTTC

j_call: TRBJ2-7
d_call: NA
v_call: TRBV5-4
clone_size: few
cdr3_aa: CASSFEDRPYEQYF
cdr3_nt: TGTGCCAGCAGCTTCGAAGATCGCCCCTACGAGCAGTACTTC

j_call: TRBJ2-1
d_call: TRBD2
v_call: TRBV14
clone_size: many
cdr3_aa: CASSPLAGDYNEQFF
cdr3_nt: TGTGCCAGCAGCCCTCTAGCGGGGGATTACAATGAGCAGTTCTTC

j_call: TRBJ2-7
d_call: NA
v_call: TRBV28
clone_size: once
cdr3_aa: CAGSLFDSVRAYEQYF
cdr3_nt: TGTGCCGGCAGTTTGTTTGATAGCGTTCGGGCCTACGAGCAGTACTTC

j_call: TRBJ2-1
d_call: TRBD2
v_call: TRBV2
clone_size: NA
cdr3_aa: CASQGREVPYNEQFF
cdr3_nt: TGTGCCAGCCAGGGACGGGAGGTCCCCTACAATGAGCAGTTCTTC

j_call: TRBJ2-7
d_call: TRBD2
v_call: TRBV19
clone_size: NA
cdr3_aa: CASSMYGAGSSYEQYF
cdr3_nt: TGTGCCAGTAGTATGTACGGAGCGGGGAGCTCCTACGAGCAGTACTTC

j_call: TRBJ1-1
d_call: NA
v_call: TRBV7-9
clone_size: NA
cdr3_aa: CASSGAARTHPNTEAFF
cdr3_nt: TGTGCCAGCAGCGGGGCGGCGCGAACCCATCCCAACACTGAAGCTTTCTTT

j_call: TRBJ2-7
d_call: NA
v_call: TRBV2
clone_size: many
cdr3_aa: CASSEALSYEQYF
cdr3_nt: TGTGCCAGCAGTGAAGCGTTGTCCTACGAGCAGTACTTC

j_call: TRBJ1-1
d_call: NA
v_call: TRBV4-3
clone_size: NA
cdr3_aa: CARSPARGMNPEAFF
cdr3_nt: TGCGCCCGCAGCCCAGCCAGGGGCATGAACCCTGAAGCTTTCTTT

j_call: TRBJ2-2
d_call: NA
v_call: TRBV19
clone_size: NA
cdr3_aa: CASTPGLRSTGELFF
cdr3_nt: TGTGCCAGTACCCCCGGTTTGCGGAGCACCGGGGAGCTGTTTTTT

j_call: TRBJ2-5
d_call: TRBD2
v_call: TRBV14
clone_size: few
cdr3_aa: CASSQGGTSRIETQYF
cdr3_nt: TGTGCCAGCAGCCAAGGGGGGACTAGCCGGATTGAGACCCAGTACTTC

j_call: TRBJ2-2
d_call: TRBD1
v_call: TRBV7-6
clone_size: NA
cdr3_aa: CASTGDRGITGELFF
cdr3_nt: TGTGCCAGCACCGGGGACAGGGGAATCACCGGGGAGCTGTTTTTT

j_call: TRBJ2-5
d_call: NA
v_call: TRBV20-1
clone_size: NA
cdr3_aa: CSASQETGTQYF
cdr3_nt: TGCAGTGCCTCACAGGAGACGGGGACCCAGTACTTC

j_call: TRBJ2-7
d_call: NA
v_call: TRBV24-1
clone_size: few
cdr3_aa: CATRAQNRRQYF
cdr3_nt: TGTGCCACAAGGGCCCAAAACAGGAGGCAGTACTTC

j_call: TRBJ2-7
d_call: NA
v_call: TRBV19
clone_size: NA
cdr3_aa: CASSFRTAYEQYF
cdr3_nt: TGTGCCAGTAGTTTCCGGACCGCGTACGAGCAGTACTTC

j_call: TRBJ1-2
d_call: TRBD1
v_call: TRBV7-9
clone_size: few
cdr3_aa: CASSLPGGLVGYTF
cdr3_nt: TGTGCCAGCAGCTTACCAGGGGGCTTGGTTGGCTACACCTTC

j_call: TRBJ1-2
d_call: NA
v_call: TRBV5-1
clone_size: few
cdr3_aa: CASSNANYGYTF
cdr3_nt: TGCGCCAGCAGTAATGCTAACTATGGCTACACCTTC

j_call: TRBJ2-1
d_call: NA
v_call: TRBV9
clone_size: many
cdr3_aa: CASSVEQSSYNEQFF
cdr3_nt: TGTGCCAGCAGCGTAGAACAGAGCTCCTACAATGAGCAGTTCTTC

j_call: TRBJ1-2
d_call: NA
v_call: TRBV6-5
clone_size: NA
cdr3_aa: CASSYSAGLLGFF
cdr3_nt: TGTGCCAGCAGTTACTCAGCTGGGCTGCTGGGATTCTTC

j_call: TRBJ2-5
d_call: NA
v_call: TRBV9
clone_size: few
cdr3_aa: CASSVVASGETQYF
cdr3_nt: TGTGCCAGCAGCGTAGTGGCTAGTGGGGAGACCCAGTACTTC